This TCR beta chain comes out of a study of T-cell memory formation after mild COVID-19. At the level of the study: TCR clustering was largely donor specific. Broader study findings: What remained unconfirmed was the SARS-CoV-2 specificity of second-wave clones peaking on day 37. Memory sampled before infection contained some responding clones, suggesting cross-reactive memory joined.

This CDR3 is 13 amino acids long. Germline CDR1 and CDR2: DFQATT and SNEGSKA (reference sequence). Trimming cost V 6 bases and J 5 bases; bases outside gene matches: 8. In this sample, this clonotype turned up a few times. Its cognate antigen is unknown. 5'RACE primed at constant segments yielded TCR alpha and TCR beta cDNA libraries bearing sample barcodes and UMIs. One entry per CDR3 protein results from TCRdb running MiXCR on the 5' RACE reads. The data show about 110,000 distinct CDR3 sequences, roughly a sixth seen once. Sequencing was carried out using PBMCs or a T cell subset sorted from them (not recorded which). The receptor was derived from a man between 18 and 29 years old who had mild COVID-19 (a few samples of this study predate the infection). Cell type and time point are not known. The chain links TRBV20-1 to TRBJ1-1; 8 bases are a match to TRBD1. This CDR3 reads CSAPDRVGTEAFF. The CDR3 nucleotides are TGCAGTGCCCCGGACAGGGTAGGGACTGAAGCTTTCTTT.